This TCR beta chain was documented in a study of T cell changes during pregnancy in multiple sclerosis. The CDR3 is 17 residues long. The V gene end was trimmed by 3 bases and the J gene end by 3 bases; junction bases not matched to a gene: 12. Germline-derived CDR1 and CDR2 are SGHRS and YFSETQ. TCRdb's table, derived via immunoSEQ multiplex PCR, lists solely in-frame clones and lacks some. The sample gives some 47,000 clones, 88% of which show up once; approximately 5.8% is in the top ten. This receptor was obtained from a female donor in good health, enrolled as a control in a pregnancy study. The source material was CD8+ T cells from peripheral blood mononuclear cells, sampled after pregnancy. This chain joins TRBV5-1 and TRBJ1-1; 9 bases are a match to TRBD1. CDR3 protein: CASSSGTGRERDTEAFF. The CDR3 region has the DNA TGCGCCAGCAGCTCCGGGACAGGGAGAGAACGGGACACTGAAGCTTTCTTT.